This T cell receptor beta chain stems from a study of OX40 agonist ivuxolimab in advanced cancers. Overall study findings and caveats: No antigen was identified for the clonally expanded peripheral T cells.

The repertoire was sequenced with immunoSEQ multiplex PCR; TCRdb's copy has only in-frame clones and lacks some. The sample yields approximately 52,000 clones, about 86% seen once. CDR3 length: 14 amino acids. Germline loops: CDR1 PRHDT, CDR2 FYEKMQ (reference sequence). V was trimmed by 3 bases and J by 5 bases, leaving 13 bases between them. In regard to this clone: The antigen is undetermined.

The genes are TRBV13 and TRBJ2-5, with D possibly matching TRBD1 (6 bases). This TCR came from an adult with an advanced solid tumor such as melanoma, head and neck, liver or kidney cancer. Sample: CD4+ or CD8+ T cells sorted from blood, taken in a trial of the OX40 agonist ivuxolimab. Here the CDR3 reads CASSFDRSRETQYF. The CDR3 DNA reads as TGTGCCAGCAGCTTTGACAGGAGTAGGGAGACCCAGTACTTC.